Below, 12 T cell receptor beta chains from the same sample are listed, as sequenced in a study of cytomegalovirus exposure and HLA in healthy donors. PCR involved 60 Vbeta and 13 Jbeta primers. Sequenced by immunoSEQ multiplex PCR; TCRdb stores in-frame clones only, minus some. The table shows roughly 140,000 clones, with 82% occurring only once. The sequenced sample consisted of PBMCs. Receptors were obtained from a male donor in good health and CMV-seronegative.

The J gene is TRBJ2-5, the V gene TRBV5-1; 10 nucleotides align to TRBD1. The J call may be incorrect, as the DNA end agrees better with TRBJ2-7. The germline gives CDR1 SGHRS, CDR2 YFSETQ. The CDR3 has 14 amino acids. Here the CDR3 reads CASSVDRGFDEQYF. CDR3 bases: TGCGCCAGCAGCGTGGACAGGGGGTTCGACGAGCAGTACTTC.

The rearrangement links TRBV15 to TRBJ2-3, with D possibly being TRBD2 (6 bases). The CDR3 has 15 residues. Deletions cut 0 bases from V and 4 bases from J, with 11 bases between. Germline V lookup: CDR1 LNHNV, CDR2 YYDKDF (reference sequence). CDR3 in DNA: TGTGCCACCAGCAGAGATTTGGGCGGGGCAGATACGCAGTATTTT. Its protein is CATSRDLGGADTQYF.

A few counts support this clone. This chain connects TRBV19 to TRBJ1-1; D call uncertain. Looked up from germline, CDR1 is LNHDA and CDR2 is SQIVND (reference sequence). V lost 7 bases and J 1 base, leaving 13 bases between the germline ends. The CDR3 extends over 14 amino acids. The CDR3 loop reads CASTLRETNTEAFF. Here the CDR3 DNA reads TGTGCCAGTACCCTGAGGGAGACGAACACTGAAGCTTTCTTT. Supplemented by reference TRBV19 and TRBJ1-1, the full variable domain reads DGGITQSPKYLFRKEGQNVTLSCEQNLNHDAMYWYRQDPGQGLRLIYYSQIVNDFQKGDIAEGYSVSREKKESFPLTVTSAQKNPTAFYLCASTLRETNTEAFFGQGTRLTVV.

The V gene is TRBV4-3, the J gene TRBJ2-7; D is possibly TRBD2 (6 bases). V gave up 0 bases and J gave up 2 bases, with 11 bases separating them. The CDR3 has 15 residues. Germline loops: CDR1 LGHNA, CDR2 YSLEER. DNA for the CDR3: TGCGCCAGCAGCCAAGATGCGGAGGGCGCCTACGAGCAGTACTTC. Translating gives CASSQDAEGAYEQYF.

V usage is TRBV14 and J usage is TRBJ2-1; D gene unclear. This CDR3 is built from 16 residues. Germline lookup yields CDR1 SGHDN and CDR2 FVKESK. With 4 bases removed from V and 0 bases from J, the gap between germline ends came to 13 bases. CDR3 loop: CASSLSRAPSYNEQFF. The CDR3 DNA reads as TGTGCCAGCAGCCTATCTCGTGCGCCCTCCTACAATGAGCAGTTCTTC.

The chain employs TRBV7-9 and TRBJ1-2, with 9 bases aligning to TRBD1. Germline CDR1 is SEHNR and CDR2 is FQNEAQ (reference sequence). V gave up 3 bases and J gave up 6 bases; unmatched junction bases: 2. The CDR3 sequence is 13 residues long. CDR3 in DNA: TGTGCCAGCAGCTTCGGGACAGGGAATGGCTACACCTTC. Translated: CASSFGTGNGYTF.

V gene TRBV11-2 combines with J gene TRBJ2-5, with unresolved D. Germline lookup yields CDR1 SGHAT and CDR2 FQNNGV. The germline V and J ends were trimmed by 0 bases and 5 bases, with 4 bases remaining between them. The CDR3 has 12 amino acids. The CDR3 DNA is TGTGCCAGCAGCTTAGACGGGGAGACCCAGTACTTC. Its protein is CASSLDGETQYF.

The V and J genes are TRBV2 and TRBJ2-7; no clear D gene. Trimming pared 3 bases from V and 3 bases from J, leaving 3 bases between. From germline, CDR1 is SNHLY and CDR2 FYNNEI. The CDR3 consists of 11 residues. CDR3 nucleotides: TGTGCCAGCAGTGACGGCTACGAGCAGTACTTC. It encodes CASSDGYEQYF.

This clone turned up a few times. J is TRBJ1-1 and V is TRBV4-2, with a possible D match to TRBD1 (5 bases). This CDR3 is 14 amino acids long. CDR1 is LGHNA, CDR2 YNFKEQ, per germline. Trimming removed 1 base from V and 7 bases from J, with 13 bases in between. In nucleotides, the CDR3 is TGTGCCAGCAGCCAAGGGGCAGGGTTGGGTGAAGCTTTCTTT. This translates into CASSQGAGLGEAFF.

The chain has TRBV4-3 and TRBJ2-1, with a possible D match to TRBD2 (5 bases). From germline, CDR1 is LGHNA and CDR2 YSLEER. The CDR3 is made up of 14 amino acids. V was trimmed by 3 bases and J by 6 bases, leaving 12 bases between them. The CDR3: CASSQSLDGNEQFF. DNA for the CDR3: TGCGCCAGCAGCCAGTCACTAGATGGCAATGAGCAGTTCTTC.

This chain joins TRBV7-9 and TRBJ2-7; 8 bases align to TRBD1. J was trimmed by 6 bases and V by 6 bases; bases with no gene match: 4. The CDR3 contains 12 residues. Germline-derived CDR1 and CDR2 are SEHNR and FQNEAQ (reference sequence). The CDR3: CASSATGGEQYF. CDR3 in DNA: TGTGCCAGCAGTGCAACAGGGGGCGAGCAGTACTTC.

A remark on this clone: One end of the junction is discordant with germline, which a read error may explain. The chain uses TRBV29-1 and TRBJ1-2; TRBD1 matches 7 bases. CDR1 and CDR2 (germline): SQVTM, ANQGSEA. The CDR3 is 14 residues long. The CDR3 DNA sequence: TGCAGCGTGGAAGGGCCGGGACAGACCTATGGCTACACCTTC. Amino acid sequence: CSVEGPGQTYGYTF.